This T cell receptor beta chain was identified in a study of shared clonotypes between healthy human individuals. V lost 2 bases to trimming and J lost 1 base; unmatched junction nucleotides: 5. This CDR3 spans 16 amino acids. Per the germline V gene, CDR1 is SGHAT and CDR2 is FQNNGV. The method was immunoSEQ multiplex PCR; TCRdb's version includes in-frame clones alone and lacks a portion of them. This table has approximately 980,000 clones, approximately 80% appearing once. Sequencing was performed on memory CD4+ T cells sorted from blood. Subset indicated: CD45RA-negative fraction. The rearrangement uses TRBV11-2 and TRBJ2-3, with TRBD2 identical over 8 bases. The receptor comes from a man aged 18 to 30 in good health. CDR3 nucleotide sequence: TGTGCCAGCAGCTTAACGGGAGGGCGGGGCACAGATACGCAGTATTTT. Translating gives CASSLTGGRGTDTQYF.